This T cell receptor beta chain was documented in a study of cytomegalovirus exposure and HLA in healthy donors. PCR involved 60 Vbeta and 13 Jbeta primers. The method was immunoSEQ multiplex PCR; TCRdb's version includes in-frame clones alone and lacks a portion of them. Of around 140,000 clones in the sample, just under 90% were seen once. The CDR3 spans 16 residues. Germline lookup yields CDR1 SGHNT and CDR2 YYREEE (reference sequence). After removal of 5 bases from V and 6 bases from J, the junction contained 13 bases not matched to a gene. The specimen was PBMCs. The TCR was taken from a woman under 40 in good health and CMV-seronegative. The rearrangement links TRBV5-4 to TRBJ2-4; 8 nucleotides match TRBD1. CDR3 coding DNA: TGTGCCAGCAGTCCAGGACAGGGCGTTTACGGAAACATTCAGTACTTC. Amino acids: CASSPGQGVYGNIQYF.